The clone carrying this T cell receptor beta chain was detected ten times or more. Antigen specificity is unknown. The data were taken from a study of T-cell reconstitution after alpha-beta-depleted transplantation in children. A library of TCRbeta sequences, prepared with unique molecular identifiers, was generated. TCRdb ran MiXCR on the PCR reads and lists one entry per CDR3 protein. The repertoire includes roughly 500,000 distinct CDR3 sequences, about 10% of them detected once, and 2% to 2.5% sits in the top ten. Trimming shortened V by 0 bases and J by 4 bases, and 10 bases separated the two germline ends. The CDR3 runs 14 residues. The germline V gene encodes CDR1 LGHNA and CDR2 YSLEER. Findings and limits, study-wide: In some patients, recipient T cells and intrathymic progenitors surviving conditioning explained high day-60 diversity. Most T-cell counts and diversity one year after the transplant came from T cells that were newly produced. At around two months after transplant, the alpha-beta T cells were reportedly derived from several hundred expanded clones that came from non-depleted graft cells.

This chain links TRBV4-3 with TRBJ2-7; the D gene is possibly TRBD2 (5 bases). Sequenced here: PBMCs, sampled before TCRalphabeta/CD19-depleted stem cell transplant. The origin of this receptor is a child younger than 10 with inherited bone marrow failure, due to receive a stem cell transplant. In DNA, the CDR3 is TGCGCCAGCAGCCAAGATCGGAGGATTTACGAGCAGTACTTC. It translates to CASSQDRRIYEQYF.